Listed below are T cell receptor beta chains from one sample, sequenced in a study of T cell responses to AZD1222 COVID-19 vaccine. The repertoire was sequenced with immunoSEQ multiplex PCR; TCRdb's copy has only in-frame clones and lacks some. The sample has some 170,000 clones; 75% to 90% are singletons. The source was peripheral blood, collected 28 days after the second dose of the MenACWY control vaccine. The receptors here all came from an adult who received the MenACWY meningococcal vaccine as a control. The CDR3 runs from the conserved cysteine through the conserved F or W. A D gene is named only where the DNA matches it firmly. A row's size may be missing; if present it is once, few, many or a size class.

v_call	clone_size	d_call	j_call	cdr3_nt	cdr3_aa
TRBV4-3	NA	NA	TRBJ2-7	TGCGCCAGCAGCCAAGAGAGAGTGCTGTACATAAGGAGGACCGAGCAGTACTTC	CASSQERVLYIRRTEQYF
TRBV6-5	NA	TRBD1	TRBJ2-7	TGTGCCAGCAGACCGCCGGGACAGGGTTCTCACGAGCAGTACTTC	CASRPPGQGSHEQYF
TRBV10-3	NA	NA	TRBJ2-3	TGTGCCATCAGTGAGAAGGACAGAGGCACAGATACGCAGTATTTT	CAISEKDRGTDTQYF
TRBV28	NA	NA	TRBJ2-7	TGTGCCAGCAGTAAGCTGACGGGGCTCTACGAGCAGTACTTC	CASSKLTGLYEQYF
TRBV9	NA	TRBD2	TRBJ2-1	TGTGCCAGCAGCGACAAACTAGCGGGAGGGAGGGATGAGCAGTTCTTC	CASSDKLAGGRDEQFF
TRBV29-1	NA	NA	TRBJ1-2	TGCAGCGTTTATAGGTCCCAATATGGGGCCAACTATGGCTACACCTTC	CSVYRSQYGANYGYTF
TRBV19	NA	NA	TRBJ2-2	TGTGCCGCCTCAGGAGGCACCGGGGAGCTGTTTTTT	CAASGGTGELFF
TRBV30	once	NA	TRBJ2-7	TGTGCCTGGAGCCTACAGGGCTACGAGCAGTACTTC	CAWSLQGYEQYF
TRBV27	NA	NA	TRBJ2-3	TGTGCCAGCAGCCTCTTCGGCCCTAGCACAGATACGCAGTATTTT	CASSLFGPSTDTQYF
TRBV29-1	NA	NA	TRBJ1-4	TGCAGCGTTGGGAGGGTAGAAGGCGAAAAACTGTTTTTT	CSVGRVEGEKLFF
TRBV28	NA	TRBD2	TRBJ2-7	TGTGCCAGCAGCCTACCTAGCGGCTACTACGAGCAGTACTTC	CASSLPSGYYEQYF
TRBV3-1/TRBV3-2	NA	NA	TRBJ2-7	TGTGCCAGCAGCCAAGGGCCTTACGAGCAGTACTTC	CASSQGPYEQYF
TRBV5-4	NA	NA	TRBJ2-7	TGTGCCAGCAGCTTGTACTTTGCCGAGCAGTACTTC	CASSLYFAEQYF
TRBV28	NA	TRBD1	TRBJ1-4	TGTGCCAGCAGGACCTTGACAGGGTTGGAGGAAAAACTGTTTTTT	CASRTLTGLEEKLFF
TRBV11-3	NA	NA	TRBJ2-3	TGTGCCAGCAGCTTGAGGGCCCGAAGCACAGATACGCAGTATTTT	CASSLRARSTDTQYF
TRBV27	NA	TRBD2	TRBJ2-7	TGTGCCAGCAGTAAAGGACTAGCGAGCTACGAGCAGTACTTC	CASSKGLASYEQYF
TRBV19	NA	TRBD1	TRBJ1-5	TGTGCCAGTAGTATAGAGGGACAGGGGGGTAATCAGCCCCAGCATTTT	CASSIEGQGGNQPQHF
TRBV27	NA	NA	TRBJ2-3	TGTGCCAGCAGTTTTTCCCGACGCGACTTGGCAGATACGCAGTATTTT	CASSFSRRDLADTQYF
TRBV7-2	few	NA	TRBJ1-5	TGTGCCAGCAGCTTAAAGAGCGGGGAGCGAGGCAATCAGCCCCAGCATTTT	CASSLKSGERGNQPQHF
TRBV9	NA	NA	TRBJ2-2	TGTGCCAGCAGCGTAGTTTGGAACACCGGGGAGCTGTTTTTT	CASSVVWNTGELFF
TRBV30	NA	NA	TRBJ1-3	TGTGCCTGGAGTGAACCCGGGACAACTGGAAACACCATATATTTT	CAWSEPGTTGNTIYF
TRBV6-5	NA	NA	TRBJ1-3	TGTGCCAGCAGTTACGGGAGCACTGGAAACACCATATATTTT	CASSYGSTGNTIYF
TRBV23-1	NA	TRBD2	TRBJ2-1	TGCGCCAGCTCTACAACCGGGACTAGCGGGAGAGGGGCGAGGGATGAGCAGTTCTTC	CASSTTGTSGRGARDEQFF
TRBV7-2	NA	TRBD2	TRBJ2-5	TGTGCCAGCAGCTTAGTACATGGTGGGGTAGCGGGAATTGCGACCCAGTACTTC	CASSLVHGGVAGIATQYF
TRBV7-8	NA	TRBD2	TRBJ2-7	TGTGCCAGCAGCCGAGCGGAGCGGGAGTTCTACGAGCAGTACTTC	CASSRAEREFYEQYF
TRBV3-1/TRBV3-2	NA	NA	TRBJ1-6	TGTGCCAGCAGCCAAGGTGAATCACCCCTCCACTTT	CASSQGESPLHF
TRBV24-1	NA	NA	TRBJ1-1	TGTGCCACCAGTGATTTCCCCCAAGGGGCCGCTTTCTTT	CATSDFPQGAAFF
TRBV12-3/TRBV12-4	NA	NA	TRBJ2-7	TGTGCCAGCAGTTTAGAGTACGAGCAGTACTTC	CASSLEYEQYF
TRBV15	NA	TRBD2	TRBJ2-5	TGTGCCACCAGCAGAGGAACTAGCGGGAGTTTGGAGACCCAGTACTTC	CATSRGTSGSLETQYF
TRBV3-1/TRBV3-2	NA	TRBD1	TRBJ2-2	TGTGCCACCCTAAACGACAGGGGGCGTAAGGTTGCCAACACCGGGGAGCTGTTTTTT	CATLNDRGRKVANTGELFF
TRBV5-5	NA	NA	TRBJ2-7	TGTGCCAGCAGCCTCCGGGGCGAAGACGAGCAGTACTTC	CASSLRGEDEQYF
TRBV4-2	NA	NA	TRBJ1-5	TGTGCCAGCAGCCAAGAGGGGGTCCATCAGCCCCAGCATTTT	CASSQEGVHQPQHF
TRBV4-3	NA	NA	TRBJ1-6	TGCGCCAGCAGCCAAGATGGGGATTCACCCCTCCACTTT	CASSQDGDSPLHF
TRBV5-4	NA	NA	TRBJ2-7	TGTGCCAGCAGCTTGTCGGGAGCCGAGCAGTACTTC	CASSLSGAEQYF
TRBV6-5	NA	NA	TRBJ2-1	TGTGCCAGCAGTTACGACGGGTTACAGTTCTTC	CASSYDGLQFF
TRBV19	NA	NA	TRBJ1-1	TGTGCCAGTAGTATTGGGATTTACACTGAAGCTTTCTTT	CASSIGIYTEAFF
TRBV28	once	NA	TRBJ1-1	TGTGCCAGCAGCCCCCCCTGGCAAAACACTGAAGCTTTCTTT	CASSPPWQNTEAFF
TRBV9	NA	TRBD2	TRBJ2-5	TGTGCCAGCAGCGTAGGGTCAGGACTAGCGGGAGTTGAGACCCAGTACTTC	CASSVGSGLAGVETQYF
TRBV5-1	NA	TRBD1	TRBJ2-1	TGCGCCAGCAGCCCCCTTCCGGGACAGGGGGACAATGAGCAGTTCTTC	CASSPLPGQGDNEQFF
TRBV5-1	once	NA	TRBJ2-1	TGCGCCAGCAGCTTGGCTGGAGGAAGGAACAATGAGCAGTTCTTC	CASSLAGGRNNEQFF
TRBV19	NA	NA	TRBJ2-4	TGTGCCAGTAGTATAGGTGATCTAGCCAAAAACATTCAGTACTTC	CASSIGDLAKNIQYF
TRBV4-2	NA	NA	TRBJ1-2	TGTGCCAGCAGCCAAGAACAGACAGCGAACTATGGCTACACCTTC	CASSQEQTANYGYTF
TRBV6-5	NA	TRBD2	TRBJ2-3	TGTGCCAGCAGGCAGACTAGCGGATCTCTGCAGTATTTT	CASRQTSGSLQYF
TRBV28	NA	TRBD2	TRBJ2-2	TGTGCCAGCAGTTTACGCCCCCGGGCGGGAGATAACACCGGGGAGCTGTTTTTT	CASSLRPRAGDNTGELFF
TRBV27	NA	NA	TRBJ2-1	TGTGCCAGCAGGCTAGCGTCCCTATCCTCCTACAATGAGCAGTTCTTC	CASRLASLSSYNEQFF
TRBV28	NA	NA	TRBJ1-3	TGTGCCAGCAGTTTAGGGACTAGGACTGGAAACACCATATATTTT	CASSLGTRTGNTIYF